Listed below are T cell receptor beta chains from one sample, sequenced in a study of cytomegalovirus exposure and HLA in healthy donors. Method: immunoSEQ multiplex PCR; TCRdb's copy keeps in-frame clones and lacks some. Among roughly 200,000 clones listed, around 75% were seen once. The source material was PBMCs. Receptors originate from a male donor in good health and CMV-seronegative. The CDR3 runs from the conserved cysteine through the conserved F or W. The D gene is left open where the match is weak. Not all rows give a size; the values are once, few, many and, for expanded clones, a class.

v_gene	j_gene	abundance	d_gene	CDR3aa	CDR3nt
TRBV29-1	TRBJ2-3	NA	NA	CSGQFQTDTQYF	TGCAGCGGGCAGTTTCAGACAGATACGCAGTATTTT
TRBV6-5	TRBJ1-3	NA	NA	CASSFRGGNTIYF	TGTGCCAGCAGTTTTAGGGGCGGAAACACCATATATTTT
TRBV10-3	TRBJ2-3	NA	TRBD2	CAISEGGTSGGTDTQYF	TGTGCCATCAGTGAGGGGGGGACTAGCGGGGGCACAGATACGCAGTATTTT
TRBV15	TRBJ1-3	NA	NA	CATSRDHGDTIYF	TGTGCCACCAGCAGAGATCACGGGGACACCATATATTTT
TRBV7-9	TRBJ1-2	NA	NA	CASSLEGQGITF	TGTGCCAGCAGCTTAGAGGGGCAGGGTATCACCTTC
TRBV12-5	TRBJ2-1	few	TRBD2	CASGPSGRRTEQFF	TGTGCTAGTGGCCCTAGCGGGAGGAGGACTGAGCAGTTCTTC
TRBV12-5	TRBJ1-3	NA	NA	CASGLTQTEASGNTIYF	TGTGCTAGTGGTTTGACGCAAACGGAGGCCTCTGGAAACACCATATATTTT
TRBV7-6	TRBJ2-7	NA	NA	CASSLGRGLSYEQYF	TGTGCCAGCAGCTTAGGAAGAGGGCTCTCCTACGAGCAGTACTTC
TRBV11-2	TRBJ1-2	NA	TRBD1	CASSAGQGPPDYGYTF	TGTGCCAGCAGCGCGGGACAGGGGCCCCCAGACTATGGCTACACCTTC
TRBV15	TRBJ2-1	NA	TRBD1	CATSRSRTGIWNEQFF	TGTGCCACCAGCAGATCAAGGACAGGGATTTGGAATGAGCAGTTCTTC
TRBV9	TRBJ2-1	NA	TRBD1	CASSPRQGTYNEQFF	TGTGCCAGCAGCCCACGACAGGGGACCTACAATGAGCAGTTCTTC
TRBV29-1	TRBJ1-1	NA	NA	CSVDTATARGRAFF	TGCAGCGTTGATACGGCGACCGCCCGAGGGAGAGCTTTCTTT
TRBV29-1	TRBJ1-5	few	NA	CSVVVDSLNQPQHF	TGCAGCGTTGTAGTGGACAGCTTAAATCAGCCCCAGCATTTT
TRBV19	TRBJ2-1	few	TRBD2	CASSARTRDEQFF	TGTGCCAGTAGTGCCCGGACTAGGGATGAGCAGTTCTTC